These 9 T cell receptor beta chains originate from one sample sequenced in a study of T cell responses to AZD1222 COVID-19 vaccine. Measured with immunoSEQ multiplex PCR; TCRdb has only the in-frame clones, and not every one. The table records 100,000 to 150,000 clones, around 87% of them present only once. This specimen consisted of peripheral blood, obtained on day 0 of AZD1222 vaccination. These receptors came from an adult in good health.

The J gene is TRBJ1-1, the V gene TRBV6-5; TRBD1 agrees at 9 bases. The CDR3 is made up of 14 amino acids. V was pared by 6 bases and J by 3 bases, with 5 bases of the junction left unmatched. Looked up from germline, CDR1 is MNHEY and CDR2 is SVGAGI. Here the CDR3 reads CASRDRGGDTEAFF. The CDR3 region has the DNA TGTGCCAGCAGGGACAGGGGAGGGGACACTGAAGCTTTCTTT.

The chain employs TRBV4-2 and TRBJ1-2; the D is unclear. Trimming stripped 0 bases from V and 0 bases from J, with 8 bases between. In germline, CDR1 is LGHNA, CDR2 YNFKEQ. The CDR3 extends over 15 amino acids. In DNA, the CDR3 is TGTGCCAGCAGCCAAGAGGAGGCCGCTAACTATGGCTACACCTTC. Its protein product is CASSQEEAANYGYTF.

The rearrangement uses TRBV5-5 and TRBJ2-1; D not certain. The V end was cut by 1 base, the J end by 3 bases, with 11 bases between. CDR1 is SGHKS, CDR2 YYEKEE, per germline (reference sequence). CDR3 length: 15 residues. CDR3 coding DNA: TGTGCCAGCAGCTTGCTTGTTTCCGGCTACAATGAGCAGTTCTTC. This sequence encodes CASSLLVSGYNEQFF.

The chain links TRBV5-4 to TRBJ1-1, with TRBD1 as a possible D gene (6 bases). CDR1 is SGHNT and CDR2 is YYREEE in the germline V gene (reference sequence). Deletions cut 4 bases from V and 4 bases from J, with 14 bases between. The CDR3 is made up of 14 amino acids. CDR3 sequence: CASSPTGRFTEAFF. In DNA form, the CDR3 reads TGTGCCAGCAGCCCTACAGGGCGGTTCACTGAAGCTTTCTTT.

The chain's CDR3 is CASSPTGAGGIYNEQFF. As DNA, the CDR3 is TGTGCCAGCAGCCCTACCGGAGCGGGGGGGATCTACAATGAGCAGTTCTTC. This chain joins TRBV4-2 and TRBJ2-1; 10 bases are a match to TRBD2. The length of the CDR3 is 17 residues. Losses at the gene ends were 4 bases for V and 3 bases for J; bases not matched to a gene: 9. The germline CDR1 and CDR2 sequences are LGHNA and YNFKEQ.

In DNA, the CDR3 is TGCGCCAGCAGCCAAGAAGCCCCAACCAATCAGCCCCAGCATTTT. This translates into CASSQEAPTNQPQHF. This chain uses TRBV4-1 with TRBJ1-5; D unclear. The germline V and J ends were trimmed by 0 bases and 3 bases, with 9 bases remaining between them. Germline CDR1 reads MGHRA; CDR2 reads YSYEKL. The CDR3 has 15 residues.

This clone was recorded a few times. This chain uses TRBV4-3 with TRBJ1-1; TRBD1 might be the D (6 bases). Trimming removed 4 bases at V and 0 bases at J, with 12 bases between. Germline V gene lookup returns CDR1 LGHNA and CDR2 YSLEER. The CDR3 is made up of 15 amino acids. The CDR3 coding sequence is TGCGCCAGCAGCCGCCTACAGGGAATGAACACTGAAGCTTTCTTT. Translated, it gives CASSRLQGMNTEAFF.

The rearrangement joins TRBV6-5 to TRBJ1-1; 7 nucleotides agree with TRBD1. CDR3 length: 14 residues. V was clipped by 2 bases and J by 4 bases; unmatched bases: 4. Germline V gives CDR1 MNHEY, CDR2 SVGAGI. This CDR3 is CASSYDRESTEAFF. The CDR3 DNA is TGTGCCAGCAGTTACGACAGGGAGAGCACTGAAGCTTTCTTT.

The chain employs TRBV5-6 and TRBJ1-3, with 7 bases identical to TRBD1. V gave up 1 base and J gave up 4 bases; unmatched junction bases: 8. The germline gives CDR1 SGHDT, CDR2 YYEEEE. The CDR3 consists of 16 residues. The CDR3, as DNA: TGTGCCAGCAGCTTGAGGGCGCGGGACAGAGGAAACACCATATATTTT. It translates to CASSLRARDRGNTIYF.